This T cell receptor (beta chain) was identified during a study of CD8 T cells in Susac syndrome. Trimming cost V 5 bases and J 0 bases, with 8 bases left between them. The CDR3 length is 15 residues. CDR1 is MNHEY, CDR2 SMNVEV, per germline (reference sequence). TEMRA cells were enriched by FACS, while CD8+ and CD4+ T cells were obtained through a negative isolation that was performed magnetically. After extraction with the RNeasy kit, roughly 0.45 to 1 ug of the RNA was reverse transcribed using random hexamers. TCRdb re-called the immunoSEQ multiplex PCR reads through MiXCR, storing one row per CDR3 protein. The data hold fewer than 150,000 distinct CDR3 sequences, with 94% observed a single time.

This TCR came from a human donor in good health. The chain carries TRBV27 and TRBJ2-6; no clear D. The specimen was CD8+ T cells from PBMCs. The CDR3 nucleotides are TGTGCCAGCAGTCTTAGTCCCTCTGGGGCCAACGTCCTGACTTTC. Translating it yields CASSLSPSGANVLTF.